The present TCR beta chain was sequenced within a study of T cell changes during pregnancy in multiple sclerosis. Assay: immunoSEQ multiplex PCR; the TCRdb copy retains only in-frame clones and omits some. The sample contains about 110,000 clones, about 89% of which appear only once. The V and J ends lost 4 bases and 2 bases, in that order; junction bases with no gene match: 20. CDR1 is SGDLS and CDR2 is YYNGEE in the germline V gene. This CDR3 has 20 amino acids. Sequences were derived from peripheral blood, sampled after pregnancy. The sequence was collected from a female donor with multiple sclerosis, enrolled in a pregnancy study. The rearrangement uses TRBV9 and TRBJ2-3; 9 bases map to TRBD2. CDR3 nucleotides: TGTGCCAGCAGCAACCCCCCCCAGCGGGGGGCCCCTTCACACACAGATACGCAGTATTTT. Its protein product is CASSNPPQRGAPSHTDTQYF. The variable domain in full, completed from reference TRBV9 and TRBJ2-3, reads DSGVTQTPKHLITATGQRVTLRCSPRSGDLSVYWYQQSLDQGLQFLIQYYNGEERAKGNILERFSAQQFPDLHSELNLSSLELGDSALYFCASSNPPQRGAPSHTDTQYFGPGTRLTVL.